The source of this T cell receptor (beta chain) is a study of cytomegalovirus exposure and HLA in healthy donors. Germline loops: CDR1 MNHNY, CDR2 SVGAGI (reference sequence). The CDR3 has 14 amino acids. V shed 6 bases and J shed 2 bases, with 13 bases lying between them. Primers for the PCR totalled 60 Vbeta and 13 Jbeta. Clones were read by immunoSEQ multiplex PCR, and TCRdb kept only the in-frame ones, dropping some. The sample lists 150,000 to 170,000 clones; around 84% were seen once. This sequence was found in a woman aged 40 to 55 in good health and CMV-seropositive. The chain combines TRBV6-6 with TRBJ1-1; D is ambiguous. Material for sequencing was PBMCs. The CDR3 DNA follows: TGTGCCAGCAGCCACCCGTCGGTTAACACTGAAGCTTTCTTT. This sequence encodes CASSHPSVNTEAFF.